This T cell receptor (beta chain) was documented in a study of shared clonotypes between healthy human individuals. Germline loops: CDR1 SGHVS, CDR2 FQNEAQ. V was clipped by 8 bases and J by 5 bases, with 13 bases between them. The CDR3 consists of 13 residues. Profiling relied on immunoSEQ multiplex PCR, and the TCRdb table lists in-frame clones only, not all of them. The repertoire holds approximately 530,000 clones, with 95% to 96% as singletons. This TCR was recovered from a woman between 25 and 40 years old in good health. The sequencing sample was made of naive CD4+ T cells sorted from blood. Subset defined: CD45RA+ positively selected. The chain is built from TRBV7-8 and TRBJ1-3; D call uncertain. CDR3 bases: TGTGCCAGCTCCCGCGCGGAGCGAAACACCATATATTTT. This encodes CASSRAERNTIYF.